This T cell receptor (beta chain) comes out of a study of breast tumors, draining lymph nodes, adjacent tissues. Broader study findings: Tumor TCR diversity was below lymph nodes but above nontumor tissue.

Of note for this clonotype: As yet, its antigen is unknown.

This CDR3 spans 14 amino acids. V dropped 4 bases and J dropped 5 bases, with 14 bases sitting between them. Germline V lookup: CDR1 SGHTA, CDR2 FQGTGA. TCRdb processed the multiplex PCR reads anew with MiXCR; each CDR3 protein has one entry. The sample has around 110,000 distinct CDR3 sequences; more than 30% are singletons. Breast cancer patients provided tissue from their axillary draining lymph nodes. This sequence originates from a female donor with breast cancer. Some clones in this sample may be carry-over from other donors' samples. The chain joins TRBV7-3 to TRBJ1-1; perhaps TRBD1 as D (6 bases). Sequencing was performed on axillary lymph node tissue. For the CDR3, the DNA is TGTGCCAGCAGCTCCCACACAGGGTTGACTGAAGCTTTCTTT. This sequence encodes CASSSHTGLTEAFF.